This T cell receptor beta chain emerged from a study of CD8 T cells in ankylosing spondylitis. Findings and caveats of the study: The authors reported significant enrichment of disease-linked clones in matched ankylosing spondylitis synovial fluid.

This clonotype was seen only a few times. Its antigen is as yet unknown. Per germline, CDR1 SGHDN and CDR2 FVKESK. The CDR3 loop spans 14 amino acids. Trimming at V came to 7 bases and at J to 2 bases, leaving 6 bases not matched to a gene. Libraries of TCR beta came from quantitative 5'-RACE with molecular barcodes. TCRdb called the 5' RACE reads again in MiXCR, with one record for every CDR3 protein. The sample lists roughly 150,000 distinct CDR3 sequences, 6% to 8.5% occurring once. The sequence was obtained from a female donor with ankylosing spondylitis or in good health (not recorded which). Material for sequencing was blood, either unsorted or a sorted T cell fraction (not recorded which). This rearrangement joins TRBV14 to TRBJ2-7, with 9 positions matching TRBD1. The CDR3 spells CASTTGTGPYEQYF. The CDR3 region has the DNA TGTGCCAGCACCACCGGGACAGGGCCCTACGAGCAGTACTTC.